The rows below give T cell receptor beta chains drawn from one sample of a study of identical twins. Via MiXCR, TCRdb re-called the 5' RACE reads, giving one row per CDR3 protein. Among 450,000 or so distinct CDR3 sequences listed, roughly 24% were seen once. A further study also used this sample, focusing on T cells expressing NK-cell markers.

Sequencing was performed on CD4+ T cells sorted from blood. Every receptor here comes from a woman aged 18-29 years in good health. Each CDR3 is given with its conserved first and last residue. The D gene is left open where the match is weak. Expanded clones are given a class, and other clones once, few, many or no size at all.

TRBV29-1	TRBJ2-7	few	.	TGCAGCGTGGGCGGCCACTCCTACGAGCAGTACTTC	CSVGGHSYEQYF
TRBV11-2	TRBJ2-3	.	.	TGTGCCAGCAGCCCCCTAGGAGGGACTTTTACAGATACGCAGTATTTT	CASSPLGGTFTDTQYF
TRBV4-3	TRBJ1-6	few	.	TGCGCCAGCAGCCAAGATGGGTTGAGGAATTCACCCCTCCACTTT	CASSQDGLRNSPLHF
TRBV5-5	TRBJ2-7	few	.	TGTGCCAGCAGCTTGGGTTTGGCTGATTTACTAGACTACGAGCAGTACTTC	CASSLGLADLLDYEQYF
TRBV24-1	TRBJ2-5	.	.	TGTGCCACCAGTGACCGGGCCATGACCAATTATGCGGAGACCCAGTACTTC	CATSDRAMTNYAETQYF
TRBV6-2/TRBV6-3	TRBJ2-7	few	.	TGTGCCAGCAGTGATGACGCCTACTACGAGCAGTACTTC	CASSDDAYYEQYF
TRBV3-1	TRBJ1-1	.	.	TGTGCCAGCAGCCAAGTGTTAGCGAACACTGAAGCTTTCTTT	CASSQVLANTEAFF
TRBV7-6	TRBJ1-2	many	.	TGTGCCAGCAGCTTAGGTTCGCGACACAGCTATGGCTACACCTTC	CASSLGSRHSYGYTF
TRBV20-1	TRBJ2-3	.	TRBD2	TGCAGTGCTCCCGGGAGCGGGAGGACAGATACGCAGTATTTT	CSAPGSGRTDTQYF
TRBV7-2	TRBJ2-2	.	.	TGTGCCAGCAGTATGGATCGGGGTGGGTGGAACACCGGGGAGCTGTTTTTT	CASSMDRGGWNTGELFF
TRBV30	TRBJ1-1	.	.	TGTGCCTGGACCCGTGACATTGAAGCTTTCTTT	CAWTRDIEAFF
TRBV6-4	TRBJ2-7	.	.	TGTGCCAGCCCCGGAACAGCTTACGGGACCTACGAGCAGTACTTC	CASPGTAYGTYEQYF
TRBV24-1	TRBJ2-3	few	.	TGTGCCACCAGTGATTCGCGGGACCGAGCCAGCACAGATACGCAGTATTTT	CATSDSRDRASTDTQYF
TRBV6-2/TRBV6-3	TRBJ1-2	.	.	TGTGCCAGCACCGACAGGCCCAATGGCTACACCTTC	CASTDRPNGYTF
TRBV2	TRBJ2-4	few	TRBD2	TGTGCCAGCAGGCCCGGGACTACGCGTTCGGGGAACATTCAGTACTTC	CASRPGTTRSGNIQYF
TRBV12-3/TRBV12-4	TRBJ2-1	few	.	TGTGCCAGCAGTTGGCGACGCTACAATGAGCAGTTCTTC	CASSWRRYNEQFF
TRBV6-2/TRBV6-3	TRBJ2-7	.	.	TGTGCCAGCAGTACCAGACAGTACGTCTACTTC	CASSTRQYVYF
TRBV9	TRBJ2-7	.	TRBD1	TGTGCCAGCAGCGTCACCGGGACAGGGAACTACGAGCAGTACTTC	CASSVTGTGNYEQYF
TRBV16	TRBJ1-3	.	.	TGTGCCAGCAGCCAAGCAGCGAGCTCTGGAAACACCATATATTTT	CASSQAASSGNTIYF
TRBV4-3	TRBJ2-1	.	TRBD2	TGCGCCAGCAGCCAAGTTCGGGGAGGGCTAGGTGAGCAGTTCTTC	CASSQVRGGLGEQFF
TRBV25-1	TRBJ2-3	once	.	TGTGCCAGCGCGGACCTCTCGACAGATACGCAGTATTTT	CASADLSTDTQYF
TRBV28	TRBJ2-1	.	TRBD2	TGTGCCAGCAGTTTATCAGCGGGAGATGGGAATGAGCAGTTCTTC	CASSLSAGDGNEQFF
TRBV20-1	TRBJ2-7	.	.	TGCAGTGCTAGCGGGGAAGGCCTAGGGGGCTACGAGCAGTACTTC	CSASGEGLGGYEQYF
TRBV20-1	TRBJ2-3	few	TRBD1	TGCAGTGCTAGGGGGCCGGGACAGGGGGCAAATACGCAGTATTTT	CSARGPGQGANTQYF
TRBV20-1	TRBJ2-7	few	.	TGCAGTGCTAGAGATCTTAGGGACCATACGAAGGAGTACTTC	CSARDLRDHTKEYF
TRBV29-1	TRBJ1-2	.	.	TGCAGCGTTGAAGATCCGGGGGCGGACTATGGCTACACCTTC	CSVEDPGADYGYTF
TRBV7-8	TRBJ2-1	.	.	TGTGCCAGCAGCCAGTCCAGGGCGGGCAATGAGCAGTTCTTC	CASSQSRAGNEQFF
TRBV20-1	TRBJ2-2	.	.	TGCAGTGCTAACAACGGCCCCGGGGAGCTGTTTTTT	CSANNGPGELFF
TRBV9	TRBJ2-7	.	.	TGTGCCAGCAGCGTAGCCCCGGAGGGGAGCTACGAGCAGTACTTC	CASSVAPEGSYEQYF
TRBV4-3	TRBJ2-1	few	TRBD2	TGCGCCAGCAGCCAACAGGGGCTAGCGGGGATCTACAATGAGCAGTTCTTC	CASSQQGLAGIYNEQFF
TRBV6-5	TRBJ2-6	few	.	TGTGCCAGCAGTTACTCAGGGAAAGGGAGCTCTGGGGCCAACGTCCTGACTTTC	CASSYSGKGSSGANVLTF
TRBV29-1	TRBJ1-5	few	.	TGCAGCGTTGCGGGGGGTCCGAATCAGCCCCAGCATTTT	CSVAGGPNQPQHF
TRBV21-1	TRBJ2-2	many	.	TGTGCCAGCAGCAAAAAGGCGGAGACCGGGGAGCTGTTTTTT	CASSKKAETGELFF
TRBV12-3/TRBV12-4	TRBJ1-2	few	TRBD1	TGTGCCAGCAGGCGGGGGACAGGGGGCTTCTATGGCTACACCTTC	CASRRGTGGFYGYTF
TRBV6-1	TRBJ1-5	.	.	TGTGCCAGCGTTTTCGGAGATCAGCCCCAGCATTTT	CASVFGDQPQHF
TRBV3-1	TRBJ1-1	.	.	TGTGCCAGCAGCCAGCCGGGCCCCGGCACTGAAGCTTTCTTT	CASSQPGPGTEAFF
TRBV7-9	TRBJ2-1	few	TRBD1	TGTGCCAGCAGCTCCCCGGAGACAGGGGCAACTTGGGAGTTCTTC	CASSSPETGATWEFF
TRBV7-6	TRBJ2-4	few	.	TGTGCCAGCAGCTTAGATACCAAAAACATTCAGTACTTC	CASSLDTKNIQYF
TRBV5-1	TRBJ1-1	few	TRBD1	TGCGCCAGCAAAATCGGGGACAGGGATTGGAACACTGAAGCTTTCTTT	CASKIGDRDWNTEAFF
TRBV20-1	TRBJ2-3	few	TRBD2	TGCAGTGCTAGAGATGGAGGGAGGGCCATAGATACGCAGTATTTT	CSARDGGRAIDTQYF